Detailed here is one T cell receptor (beta chain). Its antigen remains unknown. The sample is drawn from a study of CD8+ T cells in alopecia areata. RNA was isolated and reverse transcribed to cDNA, the sequencing template. The repertoire was sequenced with immunoSEQ multiplex PCR; TCRdb's copy has only in-frame clones and lacks some. The sample shows 120,000 or so clones, 61% of them seen only once. Per germline, CDR1 MNHEY and CDR2 SVGAGI. CDR3 length equals 13 residues. The V gene end was trimmed by 2 bases and the J gene end by 4 bases; junction bases not matched to a gene: 1. Study-level findings and limits: The study found that many expanded lesional clones persisted in scalp and blood during tofacitinib. Sharing of TCR sequences between patients (possibly for HLA-related reasons) was less clear than in mice.

Indicated treatment: oral pan-JAK inhibitor, 5-10 mg twice daily. Individuals with alopecia areata gave both lesional scalp punch biopsies and peripheral blood for collection. The authors sorted CD4+ and CD8+ T cells from PBMCs. The TCR comes from a human donor with alopecia areata. The material sequenced was CD4+ T cells sorted from blood, taken at week 4, from a patient treated with tofacitinib. J is TRBJ2-5 and V is TRBV6-5; 7 bases line up with TRBD2. CDR3 region: CASSYKRGETQYF. The DNA for the CDR3 is TGTGCCAGCAGTTACAAGCGGGGAGAGACCCAGTACTTC.